This TCR beta chain was sequenced for a study of blood T cells in healthy people across ages. Germline V gene data show CDR1 as MNHEY and CDR2 as SMNVEV (reference sequence). The CDR3 has 16 amino acids. Trimming at V came to 3 bases and at J to 5 bases, leaving 5 bases not matched to a gene. This clonotype was recorded a few times. The second PCR ran about 6 to 12 cycles with a sample-barcoded 5' primer and J-beta primers. TCRdb redid the calling of the 5' RACE reads with MiXCR, one entry per CDR3 protein. In the table there are 800,000 to 950,000 distinct CDR3 sequences, approximately 49% of which are singletons.

The genes are TRBV27 and TRBJ2-1; TRBD2 matches at 12 bases. The origin of this receptor is a man younger than 45 in good health. Sequencing used blood. CDR3 DNA: TGTGCCAGCAGTTTCTTCGGACTAGCGGGGAACAATGAGCAGTTCTTC. Its protein is CASSFFGLAGNNEQFF.